Shown below are 25 T cell receptor beta chains from a single sample sequenced in a study of T cell responses to AZD1222 COVID-19 vaccine. Measured with immunoSEQ multiplex PCR; TCRdb has only the in-frame clones, and not every one. The table lists roughly 120,000 clones, 85% to 90% of them singletons, with about 16% in the top ten. The sequenced sample was peripheral blood, obtained 28 days after the second AZD1222 dose. These receptor sequences come from an adult who received the AZD1222 COVID-19 vaccine.

This sequence joins TRBV5-1 and TRBJ2-3; a weak D match, TRBD2 (6 bases). Trimming stripped 6 bases from V and 4 bases from J, with 12 bases between. Germline V lookup: CDR1 SGHRS, CDR2 YFSETQ. The CDR3 sequence is 13 residues long. The CDR3 loop is CASKIPGADTQYF. Written as DNA, the CDR3 is TGCGCCAGCAAGATCCCGGGAGCAGATACGCAGTATTTT.

The chain carries TRBV18 and TRBJ1-6; TRBD1 aligns across 9 bases. The CDR3 consists of 15 residues. V trimming: 5 bases; J trimming: 7 bases; junction bases outside the gene matches: 6. Germline V CDR1 and CDR2: KGHSH, LQKENI. The CDR3 here is CASSSGTGLNSPLHF. CDR3 nucleotide sequence: TGTGCCAGCTCATCCGGGACAGGGTTAAATTCACCCCTCCACTTT.

The rearrangement joins TRBV4-3 to TRBJ2-2; the D gene is possibly TRBD1 (6 bases). Trimming removed 1 base from V and 0 bases from J, with 6 bases in between. The CDR3 is 15 amino acids. Germline V gene sequence: CDR1 LGHNA, CDR2 YSLEER. CDR3 in DNA: TGCGCCAGCAGCCAAGGACAGGCGAACACCGGGGAGCTGTTTTTT. It is translated as CASSQGQANTGELFF.

The chain joins TRBV6-2 or TRBV6-3 to TRBJ1-2; D remains ambiguous. Germline loops: CDR1 MNHEY, CDR2 SVGEGT. The CDR3 consists of 14 residues. Trimming took off 5 bases at V and 4 bases at J, with 14 bases between the two ends. CDR3: CASSPGVALYGYTF. The CDR3 nucleotides read TGTGCCAGCAGTCCCGGAGTGGCACTCTATGGCTACACCTTC.

The V call is TRBV19, the J call TRBJ2-5; the D is unclear. This CDR3 comprises 15 residues. Per germline, CDR1 LNHDA and CDR2 SQIVND (reference sequence). Between the trimmed V and J ends, which lost 3 bases and 5 bases, there was a span of 16 bases. The CDR3 is CASSIFSKSGETQYF. CDR3 nucleotides: TGTGCCAGTAGTATTTTCTCGAAGTCTGGGGAGACCCAGTACTTC.

The rearrangement links TRBV2 to TRBJ2-5, with D maybe TRBD2 (7 bases). Germline V gene lookup returns CDR1 SNHLY and CDR2 FYNNEI. V was cut by 4 bases and J by 2 bases, with 14 bases left in between. This CDR3 is 15 amino acids long. This chain's CDR3 is CASSALRGLQETQYF. Written as DNA, the CDR3 is TGTGCCAGCAGTGCACTGCGGGGGCTACAAGAGACCCAGTACTTC. The variable domain in full, with the rest retrieved from reference TRBV2 and TRBJ2-5, is EPEVTQTPSHQVTQMGQEVILRCVPISNHLYFYWYRQILGQKVEFLVSFYNNEISEKSEIFDDQFSVERPDGSNFTLKIRSTKLEDSAMYFCASSALRGLQETQYFGPGTRLLVL.

This CDR3 is CASSMTDGGYNEQFF. The CDR3 coding sequence is TGTGCCAGTAGTATGACAGACGGAGGCTACAATGAGCAGTTCTTC. The chain links TRBV19 to TRBJ2-1; possibly TRBD1 or TRBD2 for D (5 bases each). Trimming shortened V by 3 bases and J by 3 bases, and 12 bases separated the two germline ends. There are 15 residues in the CDR3. The germline CDR1 and CDR2 sequences are LNHDA and SQIVND (reference sequence).

This chain connects TRBV19 to TRBJ1-5, with D perhaps TRBD1 (5 bases). V was pared by 1 base and J by 7 bases, with 17 bases between. The CDR3 length is 16 residues. Germline V gene sequence: CDR1 LNHDA, CDR2 SQIVND (reference sequence). Here the CDR3 DNA reads TGTGCCAGTAGTATAGGCTGGGGACCCACAGCCCAGCCCCAGCATTTT. Residues: CASSIGWGPTAQPQHF.

Concerning this clone: Additional DNA sequences in this sample encode the identical CDR3. The rearrangement links TRBV6-5 to TRBJ2-7; no reliable D call. Looked up from germline, CDR1 is MNHEY and CDR2 is SVGAGI. Trimming removed 0 bases at V and 0 bases at J, with 6 bases between. The CDR3 loop spans 14 amino acids. CDR3 nucleotide sequence: TGTGCCAGCAGTTACTCGCGAAGCTCCTACGAGCAGTACTTC. It codes for CASSYSRSSYEQYF.

CDR3: CAVRGISHEQYF. CDR3 nucleotides: TGTGCGGTCCGGGGGATCAGTCACGAGCAGTACTTC. The chain is built from TRBV11-2 and TRBJ2-7; a possible D gene is TRBD2 (6 bases). Germline assignment: CDR1 SGHAT and CDR2 FQNNGV. The length of the CDR3 is 12 residues.

The chain has TRBV11-3 and TRBJ2-5, with a tentative D call TRBD1 (6 bases). V was pared by 5 bases and J by 4 bases, with 8 bases between. CDR3 length: 12 residues. Germline V CDR1 and CDR2: SGHNT, YENEEA. Here the CDR3 reads CASSVRGETQYF. CDR3 coding DNA: TGTGCCAGCAGCGTCAGGGGAGAGACCCAGTACTTC. The full variable domain, in which reference TRBV11-3 and TRBJ2-5 provide the parts outside the CDR3, is EAGVVQSPRYKIIEKKQPVAFWCNPISGHNTLYWYLQNLGQGPELLIRYENEEAVDDSQLPKDRFSAERLKGVDSTLKIQPAELGDSAVYLCASSVRGETQYFGPGTRLLVL.

This clone was seen only once. The chain couples TRBV6-5 to TRBJ2-5; 9 positions match TRBD1. This CDR3 region has 14 residues. V lost 6 bases, J lost 3 bases, and 5 bases stayed unmatched. The germline CDR1 and CDR2 sequences are MNHEY and SVGAGI. CDR3 coding DNA: TGTGCCAGCAGCCGCCGGGACAGGGAAGAGACCCAGTACTTC. Protein product: CASSRRDREETQYF.

This chain connects TRBV6-5 to TRBJ1-5, with D possibly TRBD1 on 5 matching bases. The ends were cut back, 6 bases at V and 3 bases at J, with 12 bases in the middle. CDR1 and CDR2 from the germline V gene are MNHEY and SVGAGI. The CDR3 loop spans 14 amino acids. CDR3: CASRGLRNNQPQHF. CDR3 DNA sequence: TGTGCCAGCAGGGGGCTCAGGAACAATCAGCCCCAGCATTTT.

This chain connects TRBV11-2 to TRBJ2-6; a possible D gene is TRBD1 (5 bases). Per the germline V gene, CDR1 is SGHAT and CDR2 is FQNNGV. The CDR3 runs 17 residues. V was pared by 5 bases and J by 1 base, with 15 bases between. CDR3 residues: CASSPQGRSSGANVLTF. The CDR3 DNA reads TGTGCCAGCAGCCCCCAGGGCAGGAGTTCTGGGGCCAACGTCCTGACTTTC.

This chain uses TRBV6-5 with TRBJ1-2; D unresolved. Germline V gene lookup returns CDR1 MNHEY and CDR2 SVGAGI. CDR3 length equals 12 residues. V was pared by 6 bases and J by 2 bases, with 7 bases between. The CDR3 loop reads CASSPDNYGYTF. The CDR3 coding sequence is TGTGCCAGCAGCCCAGACAACTATGGCTACACCTTC.

The chain recombines TRBV5-4 with TRBJ2-1; 9 bases align to TRBD2. Trimming removed 2 bases from V and 4 bases from J; junction bases left unmatched: 7. CDR3 size: 16 residues. In germline, CDR1 is SGHNT, CDR2 YYREEE (reference sequence). In nucleotides, the CDR3 is TGTGCCAGCAGCTTCGGGTCTAGCGGGACATACAATGAGCAGTTCTTC. As protein: CASSFGSSGTYNEQFF. Based on the CDR3 plus reference TRBV5-4 and TRBJ2-1, the full variable domain is ETGVTQSPTHLIKTRGQQVTLRCSSQSGHNTVSWYQQALGQGPQFIFQYYREEENGRGNFPPRFSGLQFPNYSSELNVNALELDDSALYLCASSFGSSGTYNEQFFGPGTRLTVL.

The CDR3 DNA is TGTGCCAGCAGCTTCGGCGGTGAGAGCTATGGCTACACCTTC. Amino acids: CASSFGGESYGYTF. The V and J genes are TRBV7-2 and TRBJ1-2; D unresolved. CDR3 length: 14 amino acids. Germline CDR1 is SGHTA and CDR2 is FQGNSA. V was clipped by 3 bases and J by 4 bases, with 12 bases between them.

This chain links TRBV21-1 with TRBJ1-1; the table calls TRBD1, which could not be checked here. TRBV21-1 is reported as a pseudogene. The length of the CDR3 is 21 residues. The CDR3 bases are TGTGCCAGCAACGCCTACCCAAAGAATAGGACAGGGGCCTCTTCGAACACTGAAGCTTTCTTT. This translates into CASNAYPKNRTGASSNTEAFF.

The J gene is TRBJ1-1, the V gene TRBV27; no definite D call. This CDR3 comprises 13 residues. Trimming took 2 bases from V and 2 from J, leaving 6 bases between them. The V gene's germline CDR1 is MNHEY and CDR2 SMNVEV (reference sequence). The CDR3 spells CASSLAGNTEAFF. CDR3 sequence (DNA): TGTGCCAGCAGTTTAGCGGGAAACACTGAAGCTTTCTTT.

V and J are TRBV24-1 and TRBJ1-4; D is undetermined. This CDR3 contains 15 residues. Trimming cost V 4 bases and J 0 bases, with 8 bases left between them. Germline V lookup: CDR1 KGHDR, CDR2 SFDVKD. The CDR3: CATSDTSATNEKLFF. DNA of the CDR3: TGTGCCACCAGTGACACGTCTGCAACTAATGAAAAACTGTTTTTT.

This chain uses TRBV21-1 with TRBJ1-5. TRBV21-1 is tagged as a pseudogene. The CDR3 consists of 17 residues. The CDR3 DNA reads TGTGCCAGCAGCAAAGCGTCGAGGGAGGGGAGCAATCAGCCCCAGCATTTT. This sequence encodes CASSKASREGSNQPQHF.

The chain is built from TRBV5-1 and TRBJ1-2; D gene ambiguous. V lost 1 base to trimming and J lost 1 base, with 11 bases between them. The CDR3 has 15 amino acids. Germline V gives CDR1 SGHRS, CDR2 YFSETQ. The CDR3 reads CASSLFGRINYGYTF. CDR3 sequence (DNA): TGCGCCAGCAGCTTGTTCGGACGGATTAACTATGGCTACACCTTC.

The V gene is TRBV6-2 or TRBV6-3, the J gene TRBJ1-1, with 10 bases fitting TRBD1. Germline V CDR1 and CDR2: MNHEY, SVGEGT. CDR3 size: 16 residues. Losses at the gene ends were 2 bases for V and 9 bases for J; bases not matched to a gene: 12. CDR3 nucleotides: TGTGCCAGCAGTTACGGACGACAGGGGGCCGATCTTAAAGCTTTCTTT. This sequence encodes CASSYGRQGADLKAFF.

V usage is TRBV12-3 or TRBV12-4 and J usage is TRBJ2-5; no clear D. V was clipped by 3 bases and J by 0 bases, with 5 bases between them. This CDR3 is built from 13 residues. CDR3 amino acids: CASSLEYQETQYF. In DNA, the CDR3 is TGTGCCAGCAGTTTGGAGTACCAAGAGACCCAGTACTTC.

The chain joins TRBV24-1 to TRBJ2-7, with 12 nucleotides matching TRBD1. Trimming removed 4 bases from V and 4 bases from J; junction bases left unmatched: 4. Looked up from germline, CDR1 is KGHDR and CDR2 is SFDVKD. The CDR3 sequence is 15 residues long. Written as DNA, the CDR3 is TGTGCCACCAGTGAGGGGACAGGGGGCAGATACGAGCAGTACTTC. Amino acid sequence: CATSEGTGGRYEQYF.